Below, 22 T cell receptor beta chains from the same sample are listed, as sequenced in a study of blood T cell repertoires in COVID-19. Assay used: immunoSEQ multiplex PCR; TCRdb lists only in-frame clones, some missing. The sample includes approximately 210,000 clones, approximately 80% seen only once; the top ten take about 8.9%. Sequences were obtained from PBMCs or T cells enriched from blood (not recorded which). Receptor source: a woman aged 50 to 65 with acute COVID-19.

This clone appeared a few times. The CDR3 sequence is CASSLVWGRGDTQYF. CDR3 sequence (DNA): TGTGCCAGCAGCTTAGTTTGGGGCAGGGGGGATACGCAGTATTTT. This chain connects TRBV7-2 to TRBJ2-3, with 7 bases that match TRBD1. V lost 1 base, J lost 6 bases, and 7 bases stayed unmatched. The CDR3 is 15 amino acids. Per the germline V gene, CDR1 is SGHTA and CDR2 is FQGNSA.

This chain links TRBV7-9 with TRBJ1-1; maybe TRBD1 (5 bases). Germline V gene data show CDR1 as SEHNR and CDR2 as FQNEAQ (reference sequence). The CDR3 loop spans 15 amino acids. Trimming removed 5 bases at V and 2 bases at J, with 15 bases between. CDR3 residues: CASSMKQATNTEAFF. CDR3 coding DNA: TGTGCCAGCAGCATGAAACAGGCCACAAACACTGAAGCTTTCTTT. Based on the CDR3 plus reference TRBV7-9 and TRBJ1-1, the full variable domain is DTGVSQNPRHKITKRGQNVTFRCDPISEHNRLYWYRQTLGQGPEFLTYFQNEAQLEKSRLLSDRFSAERPKGSFSTLEIQRTEQGDSAMYLCASSMKQATNTEAFFGQGTRLTVV.

V is TRBV9 and J is TRBJ2-3; the match to TRBD2 covers 11 bases. This CDR3 region has 15 residues. CDR1 is SGDLS, CDR2 YYNGEE, per germline. V lost 5 bases and J lost 2; bases outside the gene matches: 4. The CDR3 spells CASSGLAGPTDTQYF. In DNA, the CDR3 is TGTGCCAGCAGTGGACTAGCGGGTCCCACAGATACGCAGTATTTT.

This clone turned up a few times. The chain couples TRBV4-3 to TRBJ1-2; D unresolved. The germline V gene has CDR1 LGHNA and CDR2 YSLEER. Trimming took off 2 bases at V and 2 bases at J, with 18 bases between the two ends. The CDR3 has 17 residues. The CDR3 loop reads CASSQRQGGGSNYGYTF. As DNA, the CDR3 is TGCGCCAGCAGCCAACGCCAAGGCGGCGGGTCCAACTATGGCTACACCTTC.

V and J are TRBV6-5 and TRBJ2-3, with 9 bases matching TRBD2. V lost 6 bases and J lost 2; bases outside the gene matches: 6. This CDR3 region has 15 residues. The germline gives CDR1 MNHEY, CDR2 SVGAGI. CDR3 loop: CASRGGGAVTDTQYF. CDR3 nucleotides: TGTGCCAGCAGAGGCGGGGGGGCCGTCACAGATACGCAGTATTTT.

The chain links TRBV5-1 to TRBJ2-3; a possible D gene is TRBD1 (6 bases). V was clipped by 0 bases and J by 3 bases, with 11 bases between them. The V gene's germline CDR1 is SGHRS and CDR2 YFSETQ. The CDR3 loop spans 15 amino acids. The CDR3 sequence is CASSLGGRGTDTQYF. The CDR3 nucleotides read TGCGCCAGCAGCTTGGGTGGCAGGGGAACAGATACGCAGTATTTT.

This sequence joins TRBV19 and TRBJ2-7; D may be TRBD1 (5 bases). Germline-derived CDR1 and CDR2 are LNHDA and SQIVND (reference sequence). Between the trimmed V and J ends, which lost 2 bases and 7 bases, there was a span of 12 bases. This CDR3 region has 13 residues. The CDR3 sequence is CASSIRGVGEQYF. The DNA for the CDR3 is TGTGCCAGTAGTATAAGGGGTGTCGGGGAGCAGTACTTC.

Notes on this clone: At one end the junction does not follow the germline gene, possibly because of a read error. This chain connects TRBV7-8 to TRBJ1-2; a weak D match, TRBD1 (5 bases). The CDR3 covers 12 residues. The germline CDR1 and CDR2 sequences are SGHVS and FQNEAQ. Here the CDR3 reads CASSRPPTAEFF. The CDR3 DNA sequence: TGTGCCAGCAGCCGACCACCGACAGCCGAGTTCTTC.

The chain has TRBV19 and TRBJ2-1; TRBD1 aligns across 11 bases. CDR1 is LNHDA and CDR2 is SQIVND in the germline V gene (reference sequence). The CDR3 consists of 15 residues. The trim removed 6 bases at V and 4 bases at J, leaving 5 bases unmatched. The CDR3 spells CASRTGTGGYNEQFF. The CDR3 bases are TGTGCCAGTAGGACCGGGACAGGGGGGTACAATGAGCAGTTCTTC.

The rearrangement uses TRBV28 and TRBJ1-1; 7 bases are shared with TRBD1. In germline, CDR1 is MDHEN, CDR2 SYDVKM. The CDR3 has 14 residues. With V trimmed by 5 bases and J by 3 bases, 6 bases remained unmatched. In DNA form, the CDR3 reads TGTGCCAGCAGTGGGGGACAGTACCACACTGAAGCTTTCTTT. Translated, it gives CASSGGQYHTEAFF.

About this clone: Its ends do not fully match the called genes, so a read error is possible. The rearrangement links TRBV7-7 to TRBJ2-5; TRBD1 agrees at 7 bases. This CDR3 has 15 amino acids. Germline CDR1 is SSHAT and CDR2 is FNYEAQ (reference sequence). In DNA form, the CDR3 reads TGTGCTAGCAGATCGACAGGGAATATACAAGAGACCCAGTACTTC. Translating it yields CASRSTGNIQETQYF.

This clone appeared a single time. This chain joins TRBV14 and TRBJ2-3; D unresolved. Trimming left V 5 bases short and J 6 bases short, with 12 bases between. The CDR3 consists of 13 residues. CDR1 and CDR2 (germline): SGHDN, FVKESK. CDR3 nucleotide sequence: TGTGCCAGCAGCGGCTGGGTAGCCGATACGCAGTATTTT. This sequence encodes CASSGWVADTQYF. Variable domain in full (rest from reference TRBV14 and TRBJ2-3): EAGVTQFPSHSVIEKGQTVTLRCDPISGHDNLYWYRRVMGKEIKFLLHFVKESKQDESGMPNNRFLAERTGGTYSTLKVQPAELEDSGVYFCASSGWVADTQYFGPGTRLTVL.

This chain uses TRBV19 with TRBJ2-1, with D perhaps TRBD1 (5 bases). Germline-derived CDR1 and CDR2 are LNHDA and SQIVND (reference sequence). This CDR3 has 16 residues. V lost 7 bases and J lost 2, with 18 bases in between. CDR3 residues: CASMGQVGVPYNEQFF. In DNA form, the CDR3 reads TGTGCCAGTATGGGGCAAGTTGGGGTGCCCTACAATGAGCAGTTCTTC.

V and J are TRBV7-2 and TRBJ1-4, with 10 bases fitting TRBD1. Germline lookup yields CDR1 SGHTA and CDR2 FQGNSA. The CDR3 consists of 18 residues. V was pared by 5 bases and J by 2 bases, with 11 bases of the junction left unmatched. CDR3 region: CASSPVTGGYRTNEKLFF. CDR3 in DNA: TGTGCCAGCAGCCCGGTGACAGGGGGCTATCGTACTAATGAAAAACTGTTTTTT.

As concerns this clone: A junction end diverges from the germline sequence, so it may reflect a read error. This chain uses TRBV7-2 with TRBJ2-7; 8 bases line up with TRBD2. The CDR3 has 12 amino acids. The germline V gene encodes CDR1 SGHTA and CDR2 FQGNSA. This chain's CDR3 is CASGPQPGLVRF. The CDR3 nucleotides are TGTGCCAGCGGGCCTCAACCGGGACTAGTGCGGTTC.

This chain links TRBV6-5 with TRBJ2-3; D is perhaps TRBD2 (5 bases). CDR1 is MNHEY and CDR2 is SVGAGI in the germline V gene. This CDR3 contains 14 residues. V shed 0 bases and J shed 1 base, with 5 bases lying between them. This CDR3 reads CASSYSGGTDTQYF. The CDR3 nucleotides are TGTGCCAGCAGTTACTCGGGAGGCACAGATACGCAGTATTTT.

A single count supports this clone. V and J are TRBV28 and TRBJ2-5, with D possibly TRBD2 on 5 matching bases. Germline V gives CDR1 MDHEN, CDR2 SYDVKM. V lost 6 bases and J lost 3, with 11 bases in between. The CDR3 extends over 13 amino acids. DNA for the CDR3: TGTGCCAGCAGCTGGAGCGGAGAAGAGACCCAGTACTTC. Amino acids: CASSWSGEETQYF. The variable domain in full, completed from reference TRBV28 and TRBJ2-5, reads DVKVTQSSRYLVKRTGEKVFLECVQDMDHENMFWYRQDPGLGLRLIYFSYDVKMKEKGDIPEGYSVSREKKERFSLILESASTNQTSMYLCASSWSGEETQYFGPGTRLLVL.

The chain couples TRBV6-5 to TRBJ2-5; 7 bases fit TRBD1. CDR1 and CDR2 from the germline V gene are MNHEY and SVGAGI. V dropped 8 bases and J dropped 4; count of bases not matched to a gene: 10. The CDR3 contains 14 residues. This CDR3 is CASVKGGGLETQYF. The CDR3 DNA sequence: TGTGCCAGCGTGAAAGGGGGCGGTCTAGAGACCCAGTACTTC.

The V call is TRBV15, the J call TRBJ2-5, with 11 bases lining up with TRBD2. V dropped 1 base and J dropped 2; count of bases not matched to a gene: 3. This CDR3 has 16 amino acids. Germline-derived CDR1 and CDR2 are LNHNV and YYDKDF (reference sequence). CDR3 sequence: CATSRGLAGSQETQYF. CDR3 coding DNA: TGTGCCACCAGCAGAGGACTAGCGGGAAGTCAAGAGACCCAGTACTTC.

The chain joins TRBV6-1 to TRBJ1-2; D is perhaps TRBD1 (6 bases). V lost 6 bases to trimming and J lost 8 bases, with 13 bases between them. The CDR3 has 12 amino acids. Germline values: CDR1 MNHNS, CDR2 SASEGT. CDR3 DNA: TGTGCCAGCAGGGACAGTGGAGAGGGCTACACCTTC. Translating it yields CASRDSGEGYTF.

The gene calls are TRBV18 and TRBJ2-1, with 12 nucleotides matching TRBD2. V lost 4 bases to trimming and J lost 0 bases; unmatched junction nucleotides: 10. CDR1 is KGHSH, CDR2 LQKENI, per germline. The CDR3 sequence is 19 residues long. As DNA, the CDR3 is TGTGCCAGCTCACGACTAGCGGGAGAGGAATTCAGCTCCTACAATGAGCAGTTCTTC. As protein: CASSRLAGEEFSSYNEQFF.

V usage is TRBV19 and J usage is TRBJ1-4; a possible D gene is TRBD1 (5 bases). The CDR3 runs 15 residues. The V end lost 7 bases, the J end lost 8 bases, and 20 bases lay between the germline ends. Germline CDR1 and CDR2: LNHDA and SQIVND (reference sequence). The CDR3 nucleotides read TGTGCCAGTACCTCCTGGGAGGGACGGAGCGAAAAACTGTTTTTT. It yields the protein CASTSWEGRSEKLFF.